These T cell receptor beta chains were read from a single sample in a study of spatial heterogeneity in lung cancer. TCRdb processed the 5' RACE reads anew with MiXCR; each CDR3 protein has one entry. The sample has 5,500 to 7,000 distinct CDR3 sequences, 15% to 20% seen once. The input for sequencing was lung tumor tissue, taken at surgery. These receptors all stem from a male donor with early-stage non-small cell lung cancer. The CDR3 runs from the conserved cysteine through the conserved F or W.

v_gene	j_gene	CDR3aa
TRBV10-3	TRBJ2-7	CAISRDPNYEQYF
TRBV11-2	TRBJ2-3	CASSSSGSDTDTQYF
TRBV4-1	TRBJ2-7	CASSQETRVPYEQYF
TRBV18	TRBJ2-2	CASSPPMNTGELFF
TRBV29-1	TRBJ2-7	CSVGWSTYEQYF
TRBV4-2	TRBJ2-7	CASSQGTSGTYEQYF
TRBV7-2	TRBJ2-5	CASSPRPGVLGETQYF
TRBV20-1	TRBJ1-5	CSAKHTPGDQPQHF
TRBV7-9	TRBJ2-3	CASSLGAGGPDTQYF
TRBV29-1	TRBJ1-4	CSVVGGEFNEKLFF
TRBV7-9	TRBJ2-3	CASSPLFRDTQYF
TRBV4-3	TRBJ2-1	CASSPTSGGANEQFF
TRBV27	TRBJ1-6	CASSRDGQGSYNSPLHF
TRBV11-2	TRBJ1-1	CASSAHPTGLNTEAFF
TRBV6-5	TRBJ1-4	CASSYSGGLVEKLFF
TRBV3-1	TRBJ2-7	CASSQDRGDSGVVNEQYF
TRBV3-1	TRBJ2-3	CASSQGGRMFTRLSTDTQYF
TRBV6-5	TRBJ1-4	CASSYDRGSEKLFF
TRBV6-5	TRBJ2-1	CASSYLGRGREQFF
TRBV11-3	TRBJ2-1	CASSLDGTSLGEQFF
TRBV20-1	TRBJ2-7	CSARFDRLQYF
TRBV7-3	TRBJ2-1	CASSSSGTFTYNEQFF
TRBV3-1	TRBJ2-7	CASSPRLAGPTYEQYF
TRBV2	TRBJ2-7	CASSVDGTFYEQYF
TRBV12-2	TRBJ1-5	CASREDRGAWGNQPQHF
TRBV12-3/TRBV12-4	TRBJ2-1	CASSFLGGGIYNEQFF
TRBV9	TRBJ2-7	CASSVGDSTYEQYF
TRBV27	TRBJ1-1	CASRLVMNTEAFF
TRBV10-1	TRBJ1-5	CAKGELGNQPQHF
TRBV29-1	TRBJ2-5	CSVRTSGQETQYF
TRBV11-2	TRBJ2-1	CASSFSGGANEQFF
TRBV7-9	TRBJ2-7	CASSPNGASYEQYF
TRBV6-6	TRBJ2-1	CASSLRDFLYNEQFF
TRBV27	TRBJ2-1	CASSFRTYNEQFF
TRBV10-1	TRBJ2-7	CASSAGQSYEQYF
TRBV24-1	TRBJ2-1	CATSDFSGGRDEQFF
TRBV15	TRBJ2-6	CATRFAGANVLTF
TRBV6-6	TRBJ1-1	CASSFRGGTEAFF
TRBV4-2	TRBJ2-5	CASSRGEQETQYF
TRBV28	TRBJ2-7	CASRGVSYEQYF
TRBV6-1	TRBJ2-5	CASSEQGETQYF
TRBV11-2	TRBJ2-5	CASSPMGGPKETQYF
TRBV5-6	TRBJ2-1	CASSLGVADRSYNEQFF
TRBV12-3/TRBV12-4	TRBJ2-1	CASSSLYRGQFF
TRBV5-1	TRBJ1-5	CASRTGTGDNQPQHF
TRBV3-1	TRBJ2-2	CASSQSLAGVRELFF
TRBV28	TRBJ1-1	CVSRETTGPSTEAFF
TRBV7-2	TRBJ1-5	CASSDMYSNQPQHF
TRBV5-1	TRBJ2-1	CASSSPSGANEQFF
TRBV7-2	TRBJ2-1	CATKLAGGSSYNEQFF
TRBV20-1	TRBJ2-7	CSALRVRTGFYEQYF
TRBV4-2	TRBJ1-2	CASSQEQTYGYTF
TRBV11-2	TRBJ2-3	CASSLESADTQYF